What follows are 8 T cell receptor beta chains derived from one specimen sequenced in a study of graft-versus-host responses after intestinal transplantation. Only in-frame clones appear in the TCRdb table, and some are missing; sequencing was by immunoSEQ multiplex PCR. Of about 90,000 clones detected, roughly 92% appear once; the ten largest clones hold 0.3%. Antigens for these TCRs are unknown. Here the sequenced sample was unstimulated CD4+ T cells sorted from spleen or lymph node cells, taken before intestinal transplant. The receptor set was obtained from a human donor who received an intestinal transplant.

With regard to this clone: Distinct nucleotide sequences in the sample also encode this CDR3. The V gene is TRBV11-3, the J gene TRBJ2-3; D is unresolved. Trimming left V 1 base short and J 3 bases short, with 8 bases between. CDR1 is SGHNT, CDR2 YENEEA, per germline. This CDR3 spans 14 amino acids. CDR3 bases: TGTGCCAGCAGCTTAGTCGAGAGGACAGATACGCAGTATTTT. The encoded protein is CASSLVERTDTQYF.

The J gene is TRBJ2-1, the V gene TRBV30, with D possibly TRBD1 on 6 matching bases. The germline V gene has CDR1 GTSNPN and CDR2 SVGIG (reference sequence). The CDR3 contains 14 residues. V was trimmed by 0 bases and J by 7 bases, leaving 13 bases between them. The CDR3 here is CAWSVGDMWNEQFF. The CDR3 DNA sequence: TGTGCCTGGAGTGTAGGGGACATGTGGAATGAGCAGTTCTTC.

This clone was counted only a few times. The V and J genes are TRBV2 and TRBJ1-3; TRBD1 matches at 9 bases. Germline loops: CDR1 SNHLY, CDR2 FYNNEI. The V segment lost 5 bases and the J segment 2 bases; nucleotides outside the gene matches: 4. The CDR3 is made up of 15 amino acids. CDR3 DNA sequence: TGTGCCAGCAGTTGGGACAGGGAGACTGGAAACACCATATATTTT. Translation gives CASSWDRETGNTIYF.

The V gene is TRBV19, the J gene TRBJ2-7; 11 bases agree with TRBD2. V dropped 6 bases and J dropped 3; count of bases not matched to a gene: 4. The CDR3 is 14 residues long. Germline CDR1 LNHDA, CDR2 SQIVND (reference sequence). The CDR3 coding sequence is TGTGCCAGTAGCCCACTAGCGGGGGTCTACGAGCAGTACTTC. Protein sequence: CASSPLAGVYEQYF.

The CDR3 spells CASSPQFSSSYGYTF. CDR3 DNA: TGTGCCAGTAGTCCTCAATTCTCGAGTAGCTATGGCTACACCTTC. V is TRBV19 and J is TRBJ1-2; no firm D call. The CDR3 spans 15 residues. V shed 5 bases and J shed 4 bases, with 17 bases lying between them. Germline V CDR1 and CDR2: LNHDA, SQIVND (reference sequence).

The V gene is TRBV9, the J gene TRBJ1-6, with D possibly TRBD1 on 6 matching bases. The length of the CDR3 is 15 residues. The ends were cut back, 1 base at V and 6 bases at J, with 11 bases in the middle. Looked up from germline, CDR1 is SGDLS and CDR2 is YYNGEE. The CDR3 loop reads CASSVLAGVNSPLHF. CDR3 bases: TGTGCCAGCAGCGTACTGGCAGGGGTTAATTCACCCCTCCACTTT.

The chain recombines TRBV2 with TRBJ2-7, with D possibly matching TRBD1 (6 bases). V was pared by 4 bases and J by 3 bases, with 13 bases between. The length of the CDR3 is 14 residues. The V gene's germline CDR1 is SNHLY and CDR2 FYNNEI. The CDR3 coding sequence is TGTGCCAGCAGTGTCGAGACAGGCCGCTACGAGCAGTACTTC. This translates into CASSVETGRYEQYF.

J is TRBJ2-5 and V is TRBV5-1; 8 bases align to TRBD2. CDR1 is SGHRS and CDR2 is YFSETQ in the germline V gene. The CDR3 is 15 amino acids. The trim removed 1 base at V and 4 bases at J, leaving 6 bases unmatched. CDR3 region: CASSLRGGGLETQYF. Written as DNA, the CDR3 is TGCGCCAGCAGCTTGCGGGGCGGGGGGCTAGAGACCCAGTACTTC. The full variable domain, with the rest looked up from reference TRBV5-1 and TRBJ2-5, is KAGVTQTPRYLIKTRGQQVTLSCSPISGHRSVSWYQQTPGQGLQFLFEYFSETQRNKGNFPGRFSGRQFSNSRSEMNVSTLELGDSALYLCASSLRGGGLETQYFGPGTRLLVL.